Presented here are 29 T cell receptor beta chains from one specimen sequenced in a study of CD8 T cells in ankylosing spondylitis. Using its own MiXCR run on the 5' RACE reads, TCRdb lists one record per CDR3 protein. The sample lists fewer than 500,000 distinct CDR3 sequences; roughly 26% were seen once. Points from the study as a whole: Apparently characteristic of ankylosing spondylitis blood was a TCR beta motif (fewer than ten highly homologous variants).

Their recognized antigens are unknown. The sample was blood, either unsorted or a sorted T cell fraction (not recorded which). The receptors originated from a male donor with ankylosing spondylitis.

This clonotype has a handful of counts. This chain joins TRBV9 and TRBJ1-4; 8 positions agree with TRBD1. Trimming cost V 1 base and J 7 bases; bases outside gene matches: 9. The CDR3 is 16 amino acids. Germline CDR1 and CDR2: SGDLS and YYNGEE. The CDR3 loop reads CASSVKQRTGSEKLFF. CDR3 DNA: TGTGCCAGCAGCGTAAAACAAAGGACAGGGAGTGAAAAACTGTTTTTT.

Points on this clonotype: A read error may be the cause here, since a much bigger clone is one base away. The genes are TRBV7-2 and TRBJ1-6; 10 positions agree with TRBD1. The germline gives CDR1 SGHTA, CDR2 FQGNSA. This CDR3 is 15 amino acids long. CDR3 sequence reads: CAGSLATGGFSPLHF. CDR3 bases: TGTGCCGGCAGCTTAGCGACAGGGGGCTTCTCACCCCTCCACTTT.

This clonotype was seen once. The V and J genes are TRBV9 and TRBJ2-3, with D possibly called TRBD1 or TRBD2 (5 bases each). Looked up from germline, CDR1 is SGDLS and CDR2 is YYNGEE. V lost 3 bases and J lost 0, with 8 bases in between. This CDR3 spans 14 amino acids. In DNA, the CDR3 is TGTGCCAGCAGCGGGTGGGGGAGCACAGATACGCAGTATTTT. As protein: CASSGWGSTDTQYF.

The chain has TRBV13 and TRBJ2-7; 13 bases map to TRBD2. Looked up from germline, CDR1 is PRHDT and CDR2 is FYEKMQ (reference sequence). The trim removed 6 bases at V and 6 bases at J, leaving 14 bases unmatched. The CDR3 totals 17 residues. In DNA form, the CDR3 reads TGTGCCAGCAGTCCCAGCTCCGGGACTAGCGGGAACTCCGAGCAGTACTTC. As protein: CASSPSSGTSGNSEQYF.

This clonotype was found a few times. This chain uses TRBV24-1 with TRBJ2-1, with D perhaps matching TRBD2 (6 bases). The V and J ends lost 7 bases and 0 bases respectively, with 15 bases between them. Germline V gene lookup returns CDR1 KGHDR and CDR2 SFDVKD. This CDR3 has 16 residues. As DNA, the CDR3 is TGTGCCACCAGATACTGGGGGGTCATCTCCTACAATGAGCAGTTCTTC. Amino acid sequence: CATRYWGVISYNEQFF.

V usage is TRBV14 and J usage is TRBJ2-1, with 7 bases aligning to TRBD1. CDR1 is SGHDN, CDR2 FVKESK, per germline. CDR3 length equals 17 residues. V lost 4 bases, J lost 2 bases, and 11 bases stayed unmatched. The CDR3 DNA sequence: TGTGCCAGCAGCCTCATGACCGAGGGGGCGCCCTACAATGAGCAGTTCTTC. Translation: CASSLMTEGAPYNEQFF.

This clonotype has only a few counts. The chain employs TRBV9 and TRBJ2-1, with a weak D call TRBD2 (6 bases). Trimming left V 0 bases short and J 2 bases short, with 9 bases between. The CDR3 sequence is 15 residues long. CDR1 is SGDLS, CDR2 YYNGEE, per germline. The CDR3: CASSVAGVTYNEQFF. The CDR3 bases are TGTGCCAGCAGCGTAGCGGGAGTAACCTACAATGAGCAGTTCTTC.

The table lists this clonotype with a few counts. This rearrangement joins TRBV18 to TRBJ1-4; D is uncertain. The CDR3 loop spans 14 amino acids. Trimming shortened V by 6 bases and J by 5 bases, and 13 bases separated the two germline ends. Germline V lookup: CDR1 KGHSH, CDR2 LQKENI. The CDR3 DNA follows: TGTGCCAGCTCCCAAGGTGCGAGCAATGAAAAACTGTTTTTT. This sequence encodes CASSQGASNEKLFF.

The chain carries TRBV14 and TRBJ2-3; D might be TRBD2 (6 bases). Germline CDR1 SGHDN, CDR2 FVKESK. The V and J ends lost 3 bases and 2 bases respectively, with 15 bases between them. There are 16 residues in the CDR3. The CDR3: CASSHFGGADTDTQYF. In nucleotides, the CDR3 is TGTGCCAGCAGCCACTTCGGCGGGGCCGACACAGATACGCAGTATTTT.

A few counts support this clonotype. The chain has TRBV20-1 and TRBJ2-1, with D possibly matching TRBD2 (6 bases). The germline V and J ends were trimmed by 3 bases and 5 bases, with 14 bases remaining between them. This CDR3 has 14 amino acids. The V gene's germline CDR1 is DFQATT and CDR2 SNEGSKA (reference sequence). Written as DNA, the CDR3 is TGCAGTGCTAGTCGGGTAGCGGAAGACAATGAGCAGTTCTTC. This translates into CSASRVAEDNEQFF.

The V gene is TRBV19, the J gene TRBJ1-2; no reliable D call. Germline V CDR1 and CDR2: LNHDA, SQIVND (reference sequence). The V end was cut by 0 bases, the J end by 1 base, with 9 bases between. The CDR3 runs to 15 residues. CDR3 nucleotide sequence: TGTGCCAGTAGTATAGAACGGACGGGTAACTATGGCTACACCTTC. Residues: CASSIERTGNYGYTF.

The chain carries TRBV11-2 and TRBJ2-4, with D maybe TRBD1 (6 bases). This CDR3 region has 19 residues. Germline lookup yields CDR1 SGHAT and CDR2 FQNNGV. Trimming removed 4 bases from V and 0 bases from J, with 22 bases in between. This CDR3 reads CASSSQASRGGVAKNIQYF. The CDR3 bases are TGTGCCAGCAGCTCGCAAGCTTCCAGGGGTGGGGTAGCCAAAAACATTCAGTACTTC.

The rearrangement uses TRBV12-3 or TRBV12-4 and TRBJ1-5; TRBD1 is a possible D gene (6 bases). This CDR3 region has 14 residues. V lost 3 bases to trimming and J lost 6 bases, with 12 bases between them. The CDR3 sequence is CASSFQTGIQPQHF. The CDR3 coding sequence is TGTGCCAGCAGTTTCCAGACAGGCATTCAGCCCCAGCATTTT.

Only one count was recorded for this clonotype. The chain combines TRBV18 with TRBJ1-6; 7 positions agree with TRBD1. Losses at the gene ends were 5 bases for V and 5 bases for J; bases not matched to a gene: 9. Germline-derived CDR1 and CDR2 are KGHSH and LQKENI. CDR3 length: 16 residues. CDR3 loop: CASSSSQGNHNSPLHF. The DNA for the CDR3 is TGTGCCAGCTCATCCTCACAGGGGAATCATAATTCACCCCTCCACTTT.

Only a few counts were recorded for this clonotype. V gene TRBV6-5 combines with J gene TRBJ1-6, with D possibly matching TRBD1 (5 bases). The CDR3 runs 14 residues. Germline-derived CDR1 and CDR2 are MNHEY and SVGAGI. V was cut by 10 bases and J by 10 bases, with 20 bases left in between. CDR3 nucleotides: TGTGCCACCACTTTCGGGGGGATCGAATCACCCCTCCACTTT. Its protein is CATTFGGIESPLHF.

The chain carries TRBV20-1 and TRBJ2-5, with 16 nucleotides matching TRBD2. The J segment lost 5 bases and the V segment lost 6 bases, leaving 6 bases of the junction unmatched. Germline V lookup: CDR1 DFQATT, CDR2 SNEGSKA (reference sequence). The CDR3 runs to 15 residues. The CDR3 reads CSAGTSGRAGETQYF. Here the CDR3 DNA reads TGCAGTGCCGGGACTAGCGGGAGGGCCGGGGAGACCCAGTACTTC.

The chain uses TRBV5-5 and TRBJ1-4, with D possibly matching TRBD1 (6 bases). The CDR3 loop spans 16 amino acids. V was trimmed by 3 bases and J by 4 bases, leaving 16 bases between them. The V gene's germline CDR1 is SGHKS and CDR2 YYEKEE (reference sequence). The CDR3 sequence: CASSWDPRGLNEKLFF. CDR3 in DNA: TGTGCCAGCAGCTGGGACCCCAGGGGTCTTAATGAAAAACTGTTTTTT. The full variable domain, rest sourced from reference TRBV5-5 and TRBJ1-4, is DAGVTQSPTHLIKTRGQQVTLRCSPISGHKSVSWYQQVLGQGPQFIFQYYEKEERGRGNFPDRFSARQFPNYSSELNVNALLLGDSALYLCASSWDPRGLNEKLFFGSGTQLSVL.

The chain couples TRBV21-1 to TRBJ1-2. TRBV21-1 has pseudogene status. The CDR3 loop spans 17 amino acids. The CDR3 loop is CASSNYLRGSHNYGYTF. As DNA, the CDR3 is TGTGCCAGCAGCAACTACTTGCGGGGGTCCCATAACTATGGCTACACCTTC.

The rearrangement uses TRBV5-1 and TRBJ1-1; no firm D call. CDR1 is SGHRS, CDR2 YFSETQ, per germline. Trimming removed 0 bases from V and 11 bases from J, with 14 bases in between. This CDR3 contains 13 residues. CDR3 in DNA: TGCGCCAGCAGCTTGGGGGCAGAGAATATCGCTTTCTTT. Amino acids: CASSLGAENIAFF.

The chain carries TRBV5-1 and TRBJ1-3, with a tentative D call TRBD1 (5 bases). CDR3 length equals 16 residues. The ends were cut back, 0 bases at V and 2 bases at J, with 12 bases in the middle. Germline V CDR1 and CDR2: SGHRS, YFSETQ. DNA for the CDR3: TGCGCCAGCAGCTTGGACGGGGACGGGCCTGGAAACACCATATATTTT. This translates into CASSLDGDGPGNTIYF.

This clonotype was detected a few times. The V call is TRBV3-1, the J call TRBJ2-1; D is perhaps TRBD1 (6 bases). Trimming removed 0 bases from V and 4 bases from J, with 13 bases in between. The CDR3 consists of 16 residues. The germline gives CDR1 LGHDT, CDR2 YNNKEL (reference sequence). Here the CDR3 DNA reads TGTGCCAGCAGCCAAGAATCAGGGGTCCTTTACAATGAGCAGTTCTTC. Encoded protein: CASSQESGVLYNEQFF.

This clonotype was observed a handful of times. The J gene is TRBJ1-4, the V gene TRBV29-1; 8 bases agree with TRBD1. Germline V gives CDR1 SQVTM, CDR2 ANQGSEA. The CDR3 contains 13 residues. V lost 6 bases to trimming and J lost 6 bases; unmatched junction nucleotides: 6. DNA of the CDR3: TGCAGCGTCGGACAGGGAGAAGATGAAAAACTGTTTTTT. Translated, it gives CSVGQGEDEKLFF.

There are a few counts of this clonotype. The chain couples TRBV5-1 to TRBJ2-7; D gene uncertain. CDR1 SGHRS and CDR2 YFSETQ come from the germline V gene. CDR3 length: 13 amino acids. Trimming removed 4 bases at V and 3 bases at J, with 11 bases between. The CDR3, as DNA: TGCGCCAGCAGCCAGTCGGTCTACTACGAGCAGTACGTC. Translated, it gives CASSQSVYYEQYV.

This clonotype was seen only a few times. The chain uses TRBV12-3 or TRBV12-4 and TRBJ2-4; TRBD1 or TRBD2 may be the D gene (5 bases each). This CDR3 comprises 18 residues. Trimming took 5 bases from V and 3 from J, leaving 23 bases between them. Here the CDR3 reads CASSQNTVWGLVKNIQYF. The CDR3 region has the DNA TGTGCCAGCAGTCAAAACACGGTATGGGGGTTGGTCAAAAACATTCAGTACTTC.

This chain joins TRBV3-1 and TRBJ2-2; D unresolved. V shed 5 bases and J shed 4 bases, with 8 bases lying between them. CDR1 is LGHDT and CDR2 is YNNKEL in the germline V gene (reference sequence). CDR3 length: 13 residues. CDR3 loop: CASSVRTTGELFF. CDR3 DNA sequence: TGTGCCAGCAGCGTAAGGACCACCGGGGAGCTGTTTTTT. The full variable domain, its missing parts supplied by reference TRBV3-1 and TRBJ2-2, is DTAVSQTPKYLVTQMGNDKSIKCEQNLGHDTMYWYKQDSKKFLKIMFSYNNKELIINETVPNRFSPKSPDKAHLNLHINSLELGDSAVYFCASSVRTTGELFFGEGSRLTVL.

The CDR3 protein is CAISVGSGANVLTF. DNA for the CDR3: TGTGCCATCAGTGTCGGATCTGGGGCCAACGTCCTGACTTTC. The J gene is TRBJ2-6, the V gene TRBV10-3; no definite D call. Per germline, CDR1 ENHRY and CDR2 SYGVKD. V was trimmed by 4 bases and J by 1 base, leaving 5 bases between them. CDR3 length equals 14 residues.

This clonotype is a singleton in its sample. V and J are TRBV7-9 and TRBJ1-2; no firm D call. CDR1 SEHNR and CDR2 FQNEAQ come from the germline V gene (reference sequence). The V and J ends lost 5 bases and 0 bases respectively, with 7 bases between them. The CDR3 is 13 amino acids. The CDR3 sequence is CASSLQPNYGYTF. DNA for the CDR3: TGTGCCAGCAGCCTCCAGCCTAACTATGGCTACACCTTC.

The rearrangement uses TRBV3-1 and TRBJ2-4; perhaps TRBD2 as D (7 bases). This CDR3 has 15 amino acids. Trimming took 2 bases from V and 4 from J, leaving 12 bases between them. The germline V gene has CDR1 LGHDT and CDR2 YNNKEL (reference sequence). The CDR3 nucleotides are TGTGCCAGCAGCCAACTAGGGGGGGCAAAAAACATTCAGTACTTC. It translates to CASSQLGGAKNIQYF.

The chain couples TRBV29-1 to TRBJ1-4; possibly TRBD1 for D (5 bases). Per the germline V gene, CDR1 is SQVTM and CDR2 is ANQGSEA. Between the trimmed V and J ends, which lost 3 bases and 8 bases, there was a span of 16 bases. This CDR3 comprises 14 residues. CDR3 coding DNA: TGCAGCGTTGAGGGTTGGGGCCCCAAGGAAAAACTGTTTTTT. It codes for CSVEGWGPKEKLFF. Looking up the rest from reference TRBV29-1 and TRBJ1-4 gives the full variable domain: SAVISQKPSRDICQRGTSLTIQCQVDSQVTMMFWYRQQPGQSLTLIATANQGSEATYESGFVIDKFPISRPNLTFSTLTVSNMSPEDSSIYLCSVEGWGPKEKLFFGSGTQLSVL.